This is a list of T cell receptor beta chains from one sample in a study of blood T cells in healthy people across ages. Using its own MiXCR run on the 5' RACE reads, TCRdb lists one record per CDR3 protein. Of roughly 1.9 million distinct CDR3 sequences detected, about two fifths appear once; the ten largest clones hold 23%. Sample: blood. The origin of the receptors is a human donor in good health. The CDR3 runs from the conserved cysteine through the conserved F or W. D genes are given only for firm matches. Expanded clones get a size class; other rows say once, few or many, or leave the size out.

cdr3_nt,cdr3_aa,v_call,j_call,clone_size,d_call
TGTGCCAGCAGCGCCTTACTCGTTTCAACTCGAGCAGATACGCAGTATTTT,CASSALLVSTRADTQYF,TRBV5-6,TRBJ2-3,few,NA
TGCAGCGCGGTAGCGGGGGGGAAATACAATGAGCAGTTCTTC,CSAVAGGKYNEQFF,TRBV29-1,TRBJ2-1,few,TRBD2
TGTGCCAGCAGCCAGGGGGACATCTATACGCAGTATTTT,CASSQGDIYTQYF,TRBV14,TRBJ2-3,few,NA
TGCGCCAGCAGCCAAGAGCCGACTAGCACTTCCACGGATACGCAGTATTTT,CASSQEPTSTSTDTQYF,TRBV4-1,TRBJ2-3,NA,TRBD2
TGTGCCAGTAGTGTCCAGATGTACCAAGAGACCCAGTACTTC,CASSVQMYQETQYF,TRBV19,TRBJ2-5,NA,NA
TGTGCCAGCAGCTTATCCGCACAGGGCGGTGGCTACACCTTC,CASSLSAQGGGYTF,TRBV7-2,TRBJ1-2,few,NA
TGTGCCAGCAGCTTGACCCTTAGCTCCTACAATGAGCAGTTCTTC,CASSLTLSSYNEQFF,TRBV7-9,TRBJ2-1,NA,NA
TGTGCCATCCCCCGTGGGGCGGTTGAACGGCCCCAGCATTTT,CAIPRGAVERPQHF,TRBV6-7,TRBJ1-5,NA,NA
TGTGCCAGCAGCTTCGACAGGGGGGGGGCTAGCACTGAAGCTTTCTTT,CASSFDRGGASTEAFF,TRBV7-2,TRBJ1-1,NA,TRBD1
TGTGCCAGCAGTTTAGTTTTAAACACCATATATTTT,CASSLVLNTIYF,TRBV12-3/TRBV12-4,TRBJ1-3,NA,NA
TGTGCCAGCAGCTTAATTGGGACTAGGGCCTACAATGAGCAGTTCTTC,CASSLIGTRAYNEQFF,TRBV7-3,TRBJ2-1,NA,TRBD2
TGCAGTGCTAGAAGGCCTTGGGACAGCGACACTGAAGCTTTCTTT,CSARRPWDSDTEAFF,TRBV20-1,TRBJ1-1,NA,TRBD1
TGCAGCGTAGTTAGACAGGGGAGGAACACTGAAGCTTTCTTT,CSVVRQGRNTEAFF,TRBV29-1,TRBJ1-1,few,TRBD1
TGTGCCAGCAGTGCGGACAGGCATGGCTACACCTTC,CASSADRHGYTF,TRBV2,TRBJ1-2,NA,TRBD1
TGTGCCAGCAGTTTAAGTACCCTTAGTGAGCAGTTCTTC,CASSLSTLSEQFF,TRBV27,TRBJ2-1,few,NA
TGTGCCAGCAGCCTCGGGACACCCCAAGAGACCCAGTACTTC,CASSLGTPQETQYF,TRBV3-1,TRBJ2-5,few,NA
TGCAGTGCTAGAGATCTCGCGGAGCCCCAGCATTTT,CSARDLAEPQHF,TRBV20-1,TRBJ1-5,NA,NA
TGTGCCAGCAGCGTAGGAACCCGGGACAGGGTCCGGGAGACCCAGTACTTC,CASSVGTRDRVRETQYF,TRBV9,TRBJ2-5,NA,TRBD1
TGCGCCAGCAGCCCACTCAGGGAGTCTGGGACAGATACGCAGTATTTT,CASSPLRESGTDTQYF,TRBV5-1,TRBJ2-3,NA,NA
TGTGCCATCAGTGAAGGGTTCGGCAGGGGGATCAACTATGGCTACACCTTC,CAISEGFGRGINYGYTF,TRBV10-3,TRBJ1-2,few,TRBD1
TGTGCCAGCAGGTCATCTAGTACTTCCTACAATGAGCAGTTCTTC,CASRSSSTSYNEQFF,TRBV7-2,TRBJ2-1,NA,NA
TGTGCCAGCAGTTTTTTACTCCGAGGCGAGCAGTACTTC,CASSFLLRGEQYF,TRBV28,TRBJ2-7,few,NA